The T cell receptor beta chain described here comes from a study of T-cell reconstitution after alpha-beta-depleted transplantation in children. During its preparation, the TCRbeta library received unique molecular identifiers. A single record per CDR3 protein comes from TCRdb applying MiXCR to the PCR reads. The table records hundreds of thousands of distinct CDR3 sequences, 15% to 20% of them present only once. The sample holds a few counts of this clonotype. The CDR3 consists of 16 residues. Germline V gene sequence: CDR1 LGHDT, CDR2 YNNKEL (reference sequence). V was shortened by 0 bases and J by 4 bases, with 13 bases between the two germline ends.

The sequencing here drew on PBMCs from the stem cell graft donor, taken from the stem cell graft. J is TRBJ2-1 and V is TRBV3-1; D gene unclear. The receptor's source is a human donor who donated a stem cell graft to a child with acute myeloid leukemia. The CDR3 is CASSQDLGFSYNEQFF. CDR3 in DNA: TGTGCCAGCAGCCAAGATTTGGGGTTCAGTTACAATGAGCAGTTCTTC.